These T cell receptor beta chains were read from a single sample in a study of regulatory T cells in long-lasting Graves disease. Each CDR3 protein gets one entry after TCRdb re-called the multiplex PCR reads with MiXCR. The data show some 440,000 distinct CDR3 sequences, about a fifth seen once. Sequencing used peripheral blood mononuclear cells (PBMCs), obtained when the disease was refractory, from a patient treated with antithyroid drugs. Every receptor here comes from a female donor with Graves disease. Both conserved end residues are part of each CDR3. The D gene is left open where the match is weak. Clone size appears in some rows only: once, few, many, or a class for an expanded clone.

>TRBV28|many|TRBJ1-5|TRBD1
CASSPHLGTGNQPQHF
TGTGCCAGCAGTCCACATCTGGGGACAGGCAATCAGCCCCAGCATTTT
>TRBV7-3|many|TRBJ2-5|TRBD2
CASSAHGAGDETQYF
TGTGCCAGCAGCGCCCATGGGGCGGGAGATGAGACCCAGTACTTC
>TRBV29-1|many|TRBJ1-1|NA
CSVGNVRRPVTMNTDRGFEAFF
TGCAGCGTTGGCAACGTGAGGCGACCTGTTACTATGAACACTGATCGGGGTTTCGAAGCTTTCTTT
>TRBV29-1|few|TRBJ1-1|NA
CSVDPSDTEAFF
TGCAGCGTTGATCCATCGGACACTGAAGCTTTCTTT
>TRBV13|NA|TRBJ2-5|TRBD2
CASSLTGRDHETQYF
TGTGCCAGCAGCTTAACCGGGAGGGACCACGAGACCCAGTACTTC
>TRBV7-9|many|TRBJ2-2|NA
CASSLARTLPTTGELFF
TGTGCCAGCAGCTTAGCCCGGACTCTCCCGACGACCGGGGAGCTGTTTTTT
>TRBV29-1|NA|TRBJ2-2|NA
CSVDRLTNTGELFF
TGCAGCGTAGACAGGCTTACGAACACCGGGGAGCTGTTTTTT
>TRBV6-5|many|TRBJ2-7|TRBD1
CASSYVGQGYEQYF
TGTGCCAGCAGTTACGTGGGACAGGGCTACGAGCAGTACTTC
>TRBV6-5|NA|TRBJ1-6|TRBD1
CASSYSVGQGLYNSPLHF
TGTGCCAGCAGTTACTCGGTGGGACAGGGCCTCTATAATTCACCCCTCCACTTT
>TRBV7-6|few|TRBJ2-7|NA
CASSPLISATVQQYF
TGTGCCAGCAGCCCCCTCATTAGCGCTACCGTGCAGCAGTACTTC